Listed below are T cell receptor beta chains from one sample, sequenced in a study of cytomegalovirus exposure and HLA in healthy donors. Generated by immunoSEQ multiplex PCR, the TCRdb table keeps only in-frame clones and is missing some. The sample table includes around 210,000 clones. The sequencing input was PBMCs. Source of these receptors: a girl aged 2 to 9 in good health and CMV-seropositive. Both conserved end residues are part of each CDR3. D genes are given only for firm matches.

TRBD2	TRBJ2-7	TRBV13	TGTGCCAGCAGCTTATGGTCCGGGGAAATTAGCGGGGACGAGCAGTACTTC	CASSLWSGEISGDEQYF
TRBD1	TRBJ1-4	TRBV5-1	TGCGCCAGCAGCTATTCCGTCGGGACAGGGGTAAATGAAAAACTGTTTTTT	CASSYSVGTGVNEKLFF
TRBD1	TRBJ2-7	TRBV2	TGTGCCAGCAGTTATTTTTCCCCCTCGCCGGGACAGGGGGCGCCGCCGGCTTGGTGGGAGCAGTACTTC	CASSYFSPSPGQGAPPAWWEQYF
TRBD2	TRBJ2-1	TRBV6-5	TGTGCCAGCAGTTACGTATCTAGCGGGAACAATGAGCAGTTCTTC	CASSYVSSGNNEQFF
.	TRBJ1-5	TRBV6-6	TGTGCCAGCAGTCCAGGGAAACCCCAGCATTTT	CASSPGKPQHF
.	TRBJ1-5	TRBV27	TGTGCCAGCAGTTTAACGGGCAATCAGCCCCAGCATTTT	CASSLTGNQPQHF
.	TRBJ2-5	TRBV6-5	TGTGCCAGCAGTTACTTAGGGGGATCCCAAGAGACCCAGTACTTC	CASSYLGGSQETQYF
TRBD1	TRBJ2-5	TRBV10-2	TGCGCCAGCAGTGATCGACAGGGGGTGGGGGAGACCCAGTACTTC	CASSDRQGVGETQYF
TRBD1	TRBJ2-1	TRBV4-1	TGCGCCAGCAGCCCTCGATTGACAGGGGCCACCTACAATGAGCAGTTCTTC	CASSPRLTGATYNEQFF
.	TRBJ1-3	TRBV7-9	TGTGCCAGCAGCAACCGGGACATCCGACTGGGAAACACCATATATTTT	CASSNRDIRLGNTIYF
TRBD2	TRBJ2-1	TRBV5-1	TGCGCCAGCAGCCTTTCTGTAGCGGGAGGCCCGACGGGGGAGCAGTTCTTC	CASSLSVAGGPTGEQFF
TRBD1	TRBJ1-3	TRBV11-2	TGTGCCAGCAGCTCCTTAATCCGGGACAGTGGAAACACCATATATTTT	CASSSLIRDSGNTIYF
TRBD1	TRBJ1-4	TRBV6-5	TGTGCCAGCAGTTACAACCGGGACAGGGCTGAAAAACTGTTTTTT	CASSYNRDRAEKLFF
.	TRBJ1-2	TRBV28	TGTGCCAGCAGTTTAGGTCAGGGTCGCCTTAACTATGGCTACACCTTC	CASSLGQGRLNYGYTF
TRBD2	TRBJ2-7	TRBV10-3	TGTGCCATTAGCGGGAGCTCCTACGAGCAGTACTTC	CAISGSSYEQYF
.	TRBJ2-5	TRBV7-2	TGTGCCAGCAGCCTTAGACCGGGAGAGACCCAGTACTTC	CASSLRPGETQYF
TRBD2	TRBJ2-3	TRBV11-2	TGTGCCAGCAGCCGGATCTCTAGCGGGACCACAGATACGCAGTATTTT	CASSRISSGTTDTQYF